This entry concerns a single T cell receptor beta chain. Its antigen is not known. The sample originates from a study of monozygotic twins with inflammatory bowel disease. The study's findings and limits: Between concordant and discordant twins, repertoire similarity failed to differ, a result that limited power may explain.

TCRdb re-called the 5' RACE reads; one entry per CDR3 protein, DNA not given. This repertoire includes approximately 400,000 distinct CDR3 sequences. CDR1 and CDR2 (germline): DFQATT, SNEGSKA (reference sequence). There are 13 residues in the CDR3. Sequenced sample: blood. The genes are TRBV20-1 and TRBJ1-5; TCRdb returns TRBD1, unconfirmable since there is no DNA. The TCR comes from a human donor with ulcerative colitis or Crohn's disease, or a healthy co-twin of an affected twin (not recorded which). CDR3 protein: CGLQGQSNQPQHF.